This T cell receptor (beta chain) was observed in a study of T cell clonotyping in hematopoietic cell transplantation. Study context: Recipients' pretransplant samples followed cytoreduction. Findings and caveats of the study: Cells were unsorted, so CD4 and CD8 contributions were not separated. Pathologically expanded recipient clonotypes increased progressively from day 30 to day 180 as diversity fell.

TCRdb keeps only in-frame clones here, not all; method: immunoSEQ multiplex PCR. Among about 41,000 clones listed, roughly 85% were seen once. Germline V lookup: CDR1 SNHLY, CDR2 FYNNEI. The CDR3 totals 14 residues. V dropped 7 bases and J dropped 1 base, with 14 bases sitting between them. Sample time point: recipient sample about 28 days before transplant, after cytoreduction. Recipient blood drawn about 28 days pretransplant and days 30, 100, 180 after. Points on this clone: Its cognate antigen is unknown.

The rearrangement uses TRBV2 and TRBJ2-7; D remains unclear. The source is a man aged 60 to 69 with acute myeloid leukemia. Some clones in this sample may be carry-over from other donors' samples. The input for sequencing was peripheral blood mononuclear cells, taken before stem cell transplant. CDR3 sequence (DNA): TGTGCCAGCACCCGAACTGGCACGTCCTACGAGCAGTACTTC. This sequence encodes CASTRTGTSYEQYF.